Detailed here is one T cell receptor beta chain. Profiled with immunoSEQ multiplex PCR; TCRdb holds only in-frame clones, not every one. The sample holds 430,000 or so clones; 70% to 90% are singletons and the top ten take 0.8% to 0.85%. The sample originates from a study of blood T cell repertoires in COVID-19. Germline loops: CDR1 ENHRY, CDR2 SYGVKD. The V segment lost 5 bases and the J segment 5 bases; nucleotides outside the gene matches: 7. This CDR3 comprises 14 residues. This chain links TRBV10-3 with TRBJ2-5; 8 bases line up with TRBD1. Sequenced input: peripheral blood. This sequence originates from a man between 18 and 35 years old with COVID-19, enrolled during active disease. The DNA of the CDR3 is TGTGCCATCAGTAGACAGGGGCGTGGGGAGACCCAGTACTTC. Amino acids: CAISRQGRGETQYF.